The source of this T cell receptor (beta chain) is a study of cytomegalovirus exposure and HLA in healthy donors. Across the whole study: For the approximately 410 genotyped donors, approximately 82% fell within the Caucasian-associated ancestry cluster. Whole-study results and caveats: Of the V segments, some could not be distinguished, including TRBV6-2 and TRBV6-3, and were excluded. CMV antigen specificity was confirmed in vitro for a few CMV-associated chains.

PCR amplification relied on 60 Vbeta primers (plus 13 Jbeta primers). The method was immunoSEQ multiplex PCR; TCRdb's version includes in-frame clones alone and lacks a portion of them. The repertoire holds about 260,000 clones, approximately 70% seen once, with around 2% in the top ten. V was pared by 2 bases and J by 2 bases, with 14 bases between. Germline V CDR1 and CDR2: SGHRS, YFSETQ. The CDR3 runs to 17 residues. As concerns this clone: As yet, its antigen is unknown.

The source of this sequence is a female donor in good health and CMV-seronegative. Material: PBMCs. The chain joins TRBV5-1 to TRBJ2-6; no clear D. CDR3 region: CASSLGSADTGANVLTF. In DNA, the CDR3 is TGCGCCAGCAGCTTAGGCAGTGCAGACACTGGGGCCAACGTCCTGACTTTC.